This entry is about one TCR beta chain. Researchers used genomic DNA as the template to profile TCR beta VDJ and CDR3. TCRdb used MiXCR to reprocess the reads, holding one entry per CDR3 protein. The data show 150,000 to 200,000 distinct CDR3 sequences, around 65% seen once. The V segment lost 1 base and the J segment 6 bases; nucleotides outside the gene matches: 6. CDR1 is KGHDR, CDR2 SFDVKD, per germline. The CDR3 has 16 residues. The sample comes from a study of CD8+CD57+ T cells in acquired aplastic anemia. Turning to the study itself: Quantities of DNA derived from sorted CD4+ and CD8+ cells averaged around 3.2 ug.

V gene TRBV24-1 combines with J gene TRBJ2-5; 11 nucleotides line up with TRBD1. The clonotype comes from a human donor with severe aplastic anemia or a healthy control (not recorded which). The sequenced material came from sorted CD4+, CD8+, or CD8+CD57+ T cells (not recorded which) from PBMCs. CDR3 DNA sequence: TGTGCCACCAGTGATTTACGGACAGGGGGCGTGCAGACCCAGTACTTC. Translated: CATSDLRTGGVQTQYF.